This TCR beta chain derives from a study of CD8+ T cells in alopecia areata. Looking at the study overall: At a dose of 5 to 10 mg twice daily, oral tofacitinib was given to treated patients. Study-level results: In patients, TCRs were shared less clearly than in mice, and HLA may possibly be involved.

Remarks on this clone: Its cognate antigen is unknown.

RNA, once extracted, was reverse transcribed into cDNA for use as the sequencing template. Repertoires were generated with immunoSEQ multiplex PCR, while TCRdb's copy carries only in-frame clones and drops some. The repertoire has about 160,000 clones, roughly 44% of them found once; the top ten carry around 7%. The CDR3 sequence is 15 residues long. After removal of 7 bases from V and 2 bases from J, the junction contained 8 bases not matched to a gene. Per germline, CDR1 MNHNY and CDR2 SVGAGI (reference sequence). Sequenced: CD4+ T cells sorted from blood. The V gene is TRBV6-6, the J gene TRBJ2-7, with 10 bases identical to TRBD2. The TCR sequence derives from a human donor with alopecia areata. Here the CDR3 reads CASMTSGRSTYEQYF. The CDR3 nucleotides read TGTGCCAGCATGACTAGCGGGCGTTCAACCTACGAGCAGTACTTC.